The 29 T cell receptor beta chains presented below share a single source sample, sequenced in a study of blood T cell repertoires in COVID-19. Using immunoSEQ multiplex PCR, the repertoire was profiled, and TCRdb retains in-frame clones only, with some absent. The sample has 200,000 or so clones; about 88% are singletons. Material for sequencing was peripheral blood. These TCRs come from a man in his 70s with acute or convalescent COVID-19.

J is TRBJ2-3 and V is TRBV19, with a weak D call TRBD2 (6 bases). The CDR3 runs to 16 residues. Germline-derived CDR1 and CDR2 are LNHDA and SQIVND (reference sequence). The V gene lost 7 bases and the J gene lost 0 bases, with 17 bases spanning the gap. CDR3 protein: CASTERGTRSTDTQYF. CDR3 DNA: TGTGCCAGTACAGAGCGCGGGACTCGAAGCACAGATACGCAGTATTTT.

CDR3 DNA sequence: TGCAGTGCTAGTCCTAGCGGGAGGGCCAGTGAGACCCAGTACTTC. It translates to CSASPSGRASETQYF. The chain is built from TRBV20-1 and TRBJ2-5; 12 bases fit TRBD2. The CDR3 loop spans 15 amino acids. Trimming took 3 bases from V and 5 from J; bases not matched to a gene: 7. Germline CDR1 and CDR2: DFQATT and SNEGSKA (reference sequence).

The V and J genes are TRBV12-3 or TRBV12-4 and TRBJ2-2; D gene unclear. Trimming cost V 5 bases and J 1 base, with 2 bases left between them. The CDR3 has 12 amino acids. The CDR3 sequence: CASSRNTGELFF. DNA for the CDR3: TGTGCCAGCAGTCGGAACACCGGGGAGCTGTTTTTT.

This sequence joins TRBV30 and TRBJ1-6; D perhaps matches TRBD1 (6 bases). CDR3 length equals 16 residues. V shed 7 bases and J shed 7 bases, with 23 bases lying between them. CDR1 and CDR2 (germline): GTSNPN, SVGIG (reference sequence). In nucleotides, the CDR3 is TGTGCCTATACTCCGGGACAAGGGTCCGGAAATTCACCCCTCCACTTT. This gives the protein CAYTPGQGSGNSPLHF.

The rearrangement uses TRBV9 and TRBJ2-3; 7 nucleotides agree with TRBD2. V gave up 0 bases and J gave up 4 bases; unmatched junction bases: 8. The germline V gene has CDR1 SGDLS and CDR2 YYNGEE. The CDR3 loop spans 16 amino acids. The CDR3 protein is CASSVAAGVAPDTQYF. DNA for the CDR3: TGTGCCAGCAGCGTAGCCGCGGGAGTTGCCCCAGATACGCAGTATTTT.

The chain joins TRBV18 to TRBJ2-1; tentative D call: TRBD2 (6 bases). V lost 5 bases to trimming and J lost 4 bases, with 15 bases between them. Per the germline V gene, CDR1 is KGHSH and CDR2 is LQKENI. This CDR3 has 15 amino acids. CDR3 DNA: TGTGCCAGCTCAAGAATCTGGGGGGAATACAATGAGCAGTTCTTC. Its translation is CASSRIWGEYNEQFF.

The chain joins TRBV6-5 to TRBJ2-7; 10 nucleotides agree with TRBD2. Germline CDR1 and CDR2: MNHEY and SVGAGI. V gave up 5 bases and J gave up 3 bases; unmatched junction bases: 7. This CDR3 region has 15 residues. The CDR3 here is CASSRGTSDLYEQYF. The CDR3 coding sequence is TGTGCCAGCAGTCGCGGGACTAGCGACCTCTACGAGCAGTACTTC.

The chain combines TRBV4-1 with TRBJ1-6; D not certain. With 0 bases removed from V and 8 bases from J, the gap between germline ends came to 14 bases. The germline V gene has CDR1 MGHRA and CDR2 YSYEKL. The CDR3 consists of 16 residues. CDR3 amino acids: CASSQDALPSDSPLHF. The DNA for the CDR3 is TGCGCCAGCAGCCAAGATGCGTTACCCTCGGATTCACCCCTCCACTTT.

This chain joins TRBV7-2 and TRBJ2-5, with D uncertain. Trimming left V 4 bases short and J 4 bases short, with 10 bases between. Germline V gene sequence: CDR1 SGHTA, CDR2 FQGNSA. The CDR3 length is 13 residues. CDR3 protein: CASSSFLGETQYF. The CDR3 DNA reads TGTGCCAGCAGCTCCTTCCTAGGAGAGACCCAGTACTTC.

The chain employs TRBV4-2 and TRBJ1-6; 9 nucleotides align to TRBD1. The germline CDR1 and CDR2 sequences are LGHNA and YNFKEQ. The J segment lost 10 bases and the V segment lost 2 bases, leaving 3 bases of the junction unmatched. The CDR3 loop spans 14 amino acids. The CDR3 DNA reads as TGTGCCAGCAGCCAAAGGACAGGGGAATCACCCCTCCACTTT. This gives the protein CASSQRTGESPLHF.

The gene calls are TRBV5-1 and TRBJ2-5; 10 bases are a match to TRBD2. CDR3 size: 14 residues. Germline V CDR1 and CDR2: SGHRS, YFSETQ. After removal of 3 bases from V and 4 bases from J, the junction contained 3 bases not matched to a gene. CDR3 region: CASSSSGSGETQYF. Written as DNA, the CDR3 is TGCGCCAGCAGCTCTAGCGGGAGCGGAGAGACCCAGTACTTC.

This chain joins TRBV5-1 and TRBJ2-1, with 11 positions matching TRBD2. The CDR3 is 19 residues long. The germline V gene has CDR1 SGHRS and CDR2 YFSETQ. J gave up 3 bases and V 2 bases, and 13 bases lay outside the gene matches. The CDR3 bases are TGCGCCAGCAGCTTCGCGGGGGGTAGCGGGAGGGGTAACTACAATGAGCAGTTCTTC. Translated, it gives CASSFAGGSGRGNYNEQFF.

CDR3: CASNRQGNSYNEQFF. The CDR3 DNA is TGTGCCAGCAATAGACAGGGGAACTCCTACAATGAGCAGTTCTTC. The chain carries TRBV2 and TRBJ2-1; 8 bases match TRBD1. Germline V lookup: CDR1 SNHLY, CDR2 FYNNEI. The CDR3 consists of 15 residues. The V segment lost 7 bases and the J segment 0 bases; nucleotides outside the gene matches: 5. Full variable domain (rest looked up from reference TRBV2 and TRBJ2-1): EPEVTQTPSHQVTQMGQEVILRCVPISNHLYFYWYRQILGQKVEFLVSFYNNEISEKSEIFDDQFSVERPDGSNFTLKIRSTKLEDSAMYFCASNRQGNSYNEQFFGPGTRLTVL.

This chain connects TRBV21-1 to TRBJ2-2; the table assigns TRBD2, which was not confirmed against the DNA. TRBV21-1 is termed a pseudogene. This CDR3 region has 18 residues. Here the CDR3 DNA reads TGTGCCAGCAGCAAAGAACAAAGGGCTAGCGGAGTTACCGGGGAGCTGTTTTTT. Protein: CASSKEQRASGVTGELFF.

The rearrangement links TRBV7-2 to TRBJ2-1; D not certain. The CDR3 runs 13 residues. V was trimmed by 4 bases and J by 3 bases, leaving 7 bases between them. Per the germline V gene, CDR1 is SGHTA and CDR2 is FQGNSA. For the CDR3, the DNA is TGTGCCAGCAGCTCGGGTTACTACAATGAGCAGTTCTTC. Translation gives CASSSGYYNEQFF.

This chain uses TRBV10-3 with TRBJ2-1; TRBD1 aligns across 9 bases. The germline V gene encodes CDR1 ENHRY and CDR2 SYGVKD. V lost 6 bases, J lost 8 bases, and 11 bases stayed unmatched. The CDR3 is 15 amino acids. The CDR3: CAISRDRENIYEQFF. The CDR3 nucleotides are TGTGCCATCAGCCGGGACAGGGAGAATATCTATGAGCAGTTCTTC.

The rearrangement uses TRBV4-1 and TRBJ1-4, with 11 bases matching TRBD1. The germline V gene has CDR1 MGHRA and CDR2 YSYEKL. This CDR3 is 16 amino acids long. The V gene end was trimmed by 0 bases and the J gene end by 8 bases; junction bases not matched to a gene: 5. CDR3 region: CASSQDLGQGAEKLFF. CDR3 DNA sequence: TGCGCCAGCAGCCAAGATCTAGGACAGGGGGCGGAAAAACTGTTTTTT.

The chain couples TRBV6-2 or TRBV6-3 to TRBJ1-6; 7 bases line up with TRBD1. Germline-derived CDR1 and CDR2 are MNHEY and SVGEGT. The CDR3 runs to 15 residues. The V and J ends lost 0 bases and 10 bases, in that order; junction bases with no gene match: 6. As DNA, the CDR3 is TGTGCCAGCAGTTACTCCAGACAGGGACGGTCACCCCTCCACTTT. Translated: CASSYSRQGRSPLHF.

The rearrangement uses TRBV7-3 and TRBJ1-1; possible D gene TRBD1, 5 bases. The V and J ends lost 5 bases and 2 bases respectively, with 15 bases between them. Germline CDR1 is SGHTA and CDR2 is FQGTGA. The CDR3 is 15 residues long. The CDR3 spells CASSETTGLNTEAFF. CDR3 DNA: TGTGCCAGCAGCGAAACCACAGGCCTAAACACTGAAGCTTTCTTT.

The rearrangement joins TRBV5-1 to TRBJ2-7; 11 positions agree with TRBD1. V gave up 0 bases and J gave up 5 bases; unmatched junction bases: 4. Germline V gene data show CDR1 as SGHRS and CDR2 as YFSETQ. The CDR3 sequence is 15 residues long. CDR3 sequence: CASSLAGQGAHEQYF. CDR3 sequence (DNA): TGCGCCAGCAGCTTGGCAGGACAGGGGGCACACGAGCAGTACTTC.

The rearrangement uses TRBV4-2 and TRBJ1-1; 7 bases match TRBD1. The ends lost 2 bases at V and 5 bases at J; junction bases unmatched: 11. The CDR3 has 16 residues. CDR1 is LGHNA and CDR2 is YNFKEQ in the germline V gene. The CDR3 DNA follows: TGTGCCAGCAGCCAAACAGACAGGGACGGTGGGACTGAAGCTTTCTTT. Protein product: CASSQTDRDGGTEAFF.

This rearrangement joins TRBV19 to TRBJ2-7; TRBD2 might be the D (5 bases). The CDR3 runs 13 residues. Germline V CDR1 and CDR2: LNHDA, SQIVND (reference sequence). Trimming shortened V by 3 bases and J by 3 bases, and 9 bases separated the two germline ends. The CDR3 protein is CASSIQADYEQYF. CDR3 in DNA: TGTGCCAGTAGTATCCAAGCGGACTACGAGCAGTACTTC.

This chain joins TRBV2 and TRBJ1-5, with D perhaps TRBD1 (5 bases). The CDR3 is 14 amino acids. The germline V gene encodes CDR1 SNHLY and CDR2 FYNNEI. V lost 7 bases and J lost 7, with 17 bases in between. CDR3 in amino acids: CASKGRVKGQPQHF. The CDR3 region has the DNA TGTGCCAGCAAGGGCAGGGTGAAAGGACAGCCCCAGCATTTT.

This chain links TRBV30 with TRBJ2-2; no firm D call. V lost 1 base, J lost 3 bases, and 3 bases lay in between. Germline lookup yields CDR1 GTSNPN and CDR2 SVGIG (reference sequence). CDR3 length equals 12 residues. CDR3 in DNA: TGTGCCTGGAGTGCATACACCGGGGAGCTGTTTTTT. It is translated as CAWSAYTGELFF. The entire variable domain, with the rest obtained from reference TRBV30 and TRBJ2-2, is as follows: SQTIHQWPATLVQPVGSPLSLECTVEGTSNPNLYWYRQAAGRGLQLLFYSVGIGQISSEVPQNLSASRPQDRQFILSSKKLLLSDSGFYLCAWSAYTGELFFGEGSRLTVL.

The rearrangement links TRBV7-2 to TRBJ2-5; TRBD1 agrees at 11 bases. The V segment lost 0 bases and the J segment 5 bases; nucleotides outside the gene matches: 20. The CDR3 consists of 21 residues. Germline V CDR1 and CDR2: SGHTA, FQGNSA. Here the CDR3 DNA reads TGTGCCAGCAGCTTAGCTGCCCTATATTGGGGACAGGGGGGCGCACGGGAGACCCAGTACTTC. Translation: CASSLAALYWGQGGARETQYF. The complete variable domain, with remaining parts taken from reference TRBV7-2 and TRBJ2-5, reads GAGVSQSPSNKVTEKGKDVELRCDPISGHTALYWYRQSLGQGLEFLIYFQGNSAPDKSGLPSDRFSAERTGGSVSTLTIQRTQQEDSAVYLCASSLAALYWGQGGARETQYFGPGTRLLVL.

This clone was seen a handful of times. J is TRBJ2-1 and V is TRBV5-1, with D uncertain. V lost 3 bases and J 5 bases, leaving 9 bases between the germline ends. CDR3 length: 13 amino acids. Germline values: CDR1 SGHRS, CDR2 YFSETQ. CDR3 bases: TGCGCCAGCAGCTCCCTAAACGACAATGAGCAGTTCTTC. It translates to CASSSLNDNEQFF.

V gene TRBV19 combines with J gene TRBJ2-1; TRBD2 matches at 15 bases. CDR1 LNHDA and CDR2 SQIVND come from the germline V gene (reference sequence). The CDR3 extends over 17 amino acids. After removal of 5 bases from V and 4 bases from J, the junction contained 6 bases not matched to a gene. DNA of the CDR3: TGTGCCAGTAGTGCTGGGACTAGCGGGAGGTTATACAATGAGCAGTTCTTC. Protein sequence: CASSAGTSGRLYNEQFF.

The CDR3 DNA sequence: TGCAGCGTTCACCTAGCGGGAGGGCGGGGGGAGACCCAGTACTTC. Protein: CSVHLAGGRGETQYF. The rearrangement uses TRBV29-1 and TRBJ2-5, with 12 bases fitting TRBD2. CDR1 is SQVTM, CDR2 ANQGSEA, per germline. V gave up 5 bases and J gave up 5 bases; unmatched junction bases: 9. The CDR3 spans 15 residues.

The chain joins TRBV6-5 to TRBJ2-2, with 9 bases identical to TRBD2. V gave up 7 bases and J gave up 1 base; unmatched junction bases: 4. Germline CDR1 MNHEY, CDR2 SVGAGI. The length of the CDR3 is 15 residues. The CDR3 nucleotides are TGTGCCAGCACCCAAGCGGGAGGGAACACCGGGGAGCTGTTTTTT. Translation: CASTQAGGNTGELFF.